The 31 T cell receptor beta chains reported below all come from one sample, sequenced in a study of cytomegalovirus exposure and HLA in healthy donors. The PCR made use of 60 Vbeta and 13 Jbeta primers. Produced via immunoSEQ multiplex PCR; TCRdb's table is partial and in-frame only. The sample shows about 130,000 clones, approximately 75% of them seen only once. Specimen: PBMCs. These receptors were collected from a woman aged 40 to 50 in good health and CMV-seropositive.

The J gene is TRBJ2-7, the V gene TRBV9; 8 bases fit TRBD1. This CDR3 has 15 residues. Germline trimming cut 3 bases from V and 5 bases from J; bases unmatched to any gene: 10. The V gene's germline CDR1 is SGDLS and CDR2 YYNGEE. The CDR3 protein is CASSAHSGGRNEQYF. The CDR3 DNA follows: TGTGCCAGCAGCGCACATTCAGGGGGCAGAAACGAGCAGTACTTC.

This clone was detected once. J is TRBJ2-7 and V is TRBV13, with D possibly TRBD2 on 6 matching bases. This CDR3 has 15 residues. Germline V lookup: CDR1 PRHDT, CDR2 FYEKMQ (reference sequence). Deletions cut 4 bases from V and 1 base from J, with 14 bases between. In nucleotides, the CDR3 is TGTGCCAGCAGCTCAATTCGAGCGGGTTCCTACGAGCAGTACTTC. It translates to CASSSIRAGSYEQYF.

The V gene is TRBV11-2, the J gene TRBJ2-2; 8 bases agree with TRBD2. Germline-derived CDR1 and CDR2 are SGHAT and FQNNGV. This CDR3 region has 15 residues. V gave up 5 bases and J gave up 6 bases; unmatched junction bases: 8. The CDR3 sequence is CASSGGGTKSGELFF. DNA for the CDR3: TGTGCCAGCAGCGGCGGGGGGACCAAATCCGGGGAGCTGTTTTTT. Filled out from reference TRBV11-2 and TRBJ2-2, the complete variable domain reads EAGVAQSPRYKIIEKRQSVAFWCNPISGHATLYWYQQILGQGPKLLIQFQNNGVVDDSQLPKDRFSAERLKGVDSTLKIQPAKLEDSAVYLCASSGGGTKSGELFFGEGSRLTVL.

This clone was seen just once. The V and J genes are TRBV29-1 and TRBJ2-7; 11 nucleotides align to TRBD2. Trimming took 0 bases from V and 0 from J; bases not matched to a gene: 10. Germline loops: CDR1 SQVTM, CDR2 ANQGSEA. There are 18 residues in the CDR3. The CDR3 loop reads CSVEEGLAGGSSSYEQYF. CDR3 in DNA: TGCAGCGTTGAAGAGGGGCTAGCGGGGGGTTCAAGCTCCTACGAGCAGTACTTC.

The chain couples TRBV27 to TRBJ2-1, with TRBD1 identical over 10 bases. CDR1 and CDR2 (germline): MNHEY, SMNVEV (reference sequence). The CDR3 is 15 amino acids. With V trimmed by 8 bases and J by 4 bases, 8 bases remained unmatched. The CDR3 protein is CASAPDRGSYNEQFF. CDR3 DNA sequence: TGTGCCAGCGCCCCGGACAGGGGGTCATACAATGAGCAGTTCTTC.

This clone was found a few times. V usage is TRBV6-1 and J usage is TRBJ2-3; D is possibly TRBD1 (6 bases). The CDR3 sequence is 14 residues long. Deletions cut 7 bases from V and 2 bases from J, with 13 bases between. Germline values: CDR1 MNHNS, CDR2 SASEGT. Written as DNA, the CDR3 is TGTGCCAGCATGGACCAGGGGATCACAGATACGCAGTATTTT. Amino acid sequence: CASMDQGITDTQYF.

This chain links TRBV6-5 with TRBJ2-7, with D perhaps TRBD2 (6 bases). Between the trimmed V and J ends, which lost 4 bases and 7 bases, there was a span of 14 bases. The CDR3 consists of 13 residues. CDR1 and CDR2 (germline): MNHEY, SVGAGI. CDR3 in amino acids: CASSSGRRGEQYF. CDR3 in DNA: TGTGCCAGCAGTTCTGGTAGGAGGGGAGAGCAGTACTTC.

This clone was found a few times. CDR3 DNA sequence: TGTGCCAGCAGGGCTAGCGGTACCGGGGAGCTGTTTTTT. Its protein product is CASRASGTGELFF. The genes are TRBV9 and TRBJ2-2; 7 bases are shared with TRBD2. Per the germline V gene, CDR1 is SGDLS and CDR2 is YYNGEE. The V gene end was trimmed by 5 bases and the J gene end by 5 bases; junction bases not matched to a gene: 3. CDR3 length: 13 amino acids.

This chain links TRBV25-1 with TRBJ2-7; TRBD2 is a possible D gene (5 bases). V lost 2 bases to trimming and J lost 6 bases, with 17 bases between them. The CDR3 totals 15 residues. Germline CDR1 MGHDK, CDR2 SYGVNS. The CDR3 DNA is TGTGCCAGCAGTGAACAAGGGAGCACGCACCGCGAGCAGTACTTC. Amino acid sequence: CASSEQGSTHREQYF.

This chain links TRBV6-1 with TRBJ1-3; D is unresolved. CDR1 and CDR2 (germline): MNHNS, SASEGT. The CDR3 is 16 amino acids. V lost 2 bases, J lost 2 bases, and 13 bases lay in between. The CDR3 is CASSEFTPGTGNTIYF. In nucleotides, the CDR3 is TGTGCCAGCAGTGAATTTACCCCGGGGACTGGAAACACCATATATTTT.

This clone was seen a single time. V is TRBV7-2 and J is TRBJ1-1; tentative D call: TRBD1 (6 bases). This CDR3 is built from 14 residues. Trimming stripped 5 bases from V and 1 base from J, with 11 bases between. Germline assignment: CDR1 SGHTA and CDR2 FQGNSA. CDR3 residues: CASSPMGANTEAFF. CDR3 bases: TGTGCCAGCAGCCCGATGGGGGCGAACACTGAAGCTTTCTTT.

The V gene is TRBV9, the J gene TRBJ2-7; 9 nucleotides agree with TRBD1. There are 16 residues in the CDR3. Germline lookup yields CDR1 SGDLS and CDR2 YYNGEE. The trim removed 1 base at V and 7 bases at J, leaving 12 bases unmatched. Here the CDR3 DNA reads TGTGCCAGCAGCGTACTGGGACAGGGAGGATCGAGGGAGCAGTACTTC. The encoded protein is CASSVLGQGGSREQYF.

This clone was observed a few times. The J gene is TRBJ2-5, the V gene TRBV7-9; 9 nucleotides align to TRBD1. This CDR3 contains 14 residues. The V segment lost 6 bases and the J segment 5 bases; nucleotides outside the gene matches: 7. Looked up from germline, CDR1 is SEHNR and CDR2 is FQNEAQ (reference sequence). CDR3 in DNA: TGTGCCAGCAGAAGACAGGGGGGTGCGGAGACCCAGTACTTC. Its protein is CASRRQGGAETQYF.

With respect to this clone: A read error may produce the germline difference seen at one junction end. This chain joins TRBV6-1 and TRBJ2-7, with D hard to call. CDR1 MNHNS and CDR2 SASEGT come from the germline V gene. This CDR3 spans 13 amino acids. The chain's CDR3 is CASREGGPYEQYF. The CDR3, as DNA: TGTGCCAGCAGGGAAGGTGGGCCCTACGAGCAGTACTTC.

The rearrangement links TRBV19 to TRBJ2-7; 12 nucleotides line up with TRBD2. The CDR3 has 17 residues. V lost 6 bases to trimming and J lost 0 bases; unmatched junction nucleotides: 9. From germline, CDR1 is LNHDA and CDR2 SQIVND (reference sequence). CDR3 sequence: CASSWGTSGFTSYEQYF. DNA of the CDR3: TGTGCCAGTAGCTGGGGGACTAGCGGGTTCACCTCCTACGAGCAGTACTTC.

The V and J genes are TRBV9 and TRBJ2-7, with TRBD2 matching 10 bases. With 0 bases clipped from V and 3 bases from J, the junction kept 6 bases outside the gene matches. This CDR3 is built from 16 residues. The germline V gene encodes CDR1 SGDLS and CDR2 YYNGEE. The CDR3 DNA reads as TGTGCCAGCAGCGTAGGGTCTAGCGGGAGTGTCTACGAGCAGTACTTC. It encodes CASSVGSSGSVYEQYF.

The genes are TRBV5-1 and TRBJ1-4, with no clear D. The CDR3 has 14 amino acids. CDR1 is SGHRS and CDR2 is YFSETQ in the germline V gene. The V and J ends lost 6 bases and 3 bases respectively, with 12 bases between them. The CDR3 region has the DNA TGCGCCAGCACCCGGGAGACCCCTAATGAAAAACTGTTTTTT. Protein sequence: CASTRETPNEKLFF.

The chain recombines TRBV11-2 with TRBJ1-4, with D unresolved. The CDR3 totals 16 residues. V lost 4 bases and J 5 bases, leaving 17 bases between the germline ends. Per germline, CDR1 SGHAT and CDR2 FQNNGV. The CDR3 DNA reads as TGTGCCAGCAGCTCCATCCGGTCCGGCGGAAATGAAAAACTGTTTTTT. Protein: CASSSIRSGGNEKLFF.

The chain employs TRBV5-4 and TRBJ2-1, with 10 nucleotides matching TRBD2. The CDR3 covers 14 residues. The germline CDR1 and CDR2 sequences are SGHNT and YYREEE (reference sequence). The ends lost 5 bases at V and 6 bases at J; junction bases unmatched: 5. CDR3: CASRRTSGANEQFF. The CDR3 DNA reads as TGTGCCAGCAGACGAACTAGCGGGGCCAATGAGCAGTTCTTC.

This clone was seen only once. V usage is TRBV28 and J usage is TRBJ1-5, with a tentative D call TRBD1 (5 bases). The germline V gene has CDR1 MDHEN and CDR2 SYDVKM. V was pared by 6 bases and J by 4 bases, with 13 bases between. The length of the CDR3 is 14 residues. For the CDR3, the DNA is TGTGCCAGCAGGGTACTGGGGGGAAATCAGCCCCAGCATTTT. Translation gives CASRVLGGNQPQHF.

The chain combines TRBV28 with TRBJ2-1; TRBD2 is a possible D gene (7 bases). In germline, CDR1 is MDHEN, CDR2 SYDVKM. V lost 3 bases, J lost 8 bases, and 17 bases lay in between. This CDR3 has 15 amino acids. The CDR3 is CASSFVGGPVHEQFF. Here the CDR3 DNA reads TGTGCCAGCAGTTTCGTGGGGGGGCCGGTCCATGAGCAGTTCTTC.

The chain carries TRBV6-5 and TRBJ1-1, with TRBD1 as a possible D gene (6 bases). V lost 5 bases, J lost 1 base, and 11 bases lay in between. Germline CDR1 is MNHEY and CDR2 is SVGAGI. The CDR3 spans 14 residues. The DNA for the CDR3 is TGTGCCAGCAGTCAGAGGACAGAGAACACTGAAGCTTTCTTT. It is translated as CASSQRTENTEAFF.

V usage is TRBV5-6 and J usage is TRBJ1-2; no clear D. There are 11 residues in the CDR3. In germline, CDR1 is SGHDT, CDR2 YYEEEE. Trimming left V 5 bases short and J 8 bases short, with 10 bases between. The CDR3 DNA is TGTGCCAGCAGTACAACGGGGGGCTACACCTTC. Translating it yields CASSTTGGYTF. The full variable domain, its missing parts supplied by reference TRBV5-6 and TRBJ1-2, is DAGVTQSPTHLIKTRGQQVTLRCSPKSGHDTVSWYQQALGQGPQFIFQYYEEEERQRGNFPDRFSGHQFPNYSSELNVNALLLGDSALYLCASSTTGGYTFGSGTRLTVV.

CDR3 nucleotides: TGTGCCAGCAGCGTAGACGGAGGGAGGACTGAAGCTTTCTTT. Translation: CASSVDGGRTEAFF. The V and J genes are TRBV9 and TRBJ1-1, with D uncertain. Trimming left V 0 bases short and J 5 bases short, with 11 bases between. The CDR3 runs to 14 residues. In germline, CDR1 is SGDLS, CDR2 YYNGEE.

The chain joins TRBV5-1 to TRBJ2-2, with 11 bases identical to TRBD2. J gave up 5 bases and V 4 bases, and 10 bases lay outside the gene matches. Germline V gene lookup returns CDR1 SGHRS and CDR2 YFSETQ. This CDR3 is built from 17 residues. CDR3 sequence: CASSATGTSGLTGELFF. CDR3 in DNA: TGCGCCAGCAGCGCCACTGGGACTAGCGGACTAACCGGGGAGCTGTTTTTT.

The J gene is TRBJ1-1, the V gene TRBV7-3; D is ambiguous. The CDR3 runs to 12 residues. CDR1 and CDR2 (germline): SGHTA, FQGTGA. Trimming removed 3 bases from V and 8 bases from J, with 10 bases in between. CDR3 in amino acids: CASSFSGSEAFF. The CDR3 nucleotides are TGTGCCAGCAGCTTCAGCGGATCAGAAGCTTTCTTT.

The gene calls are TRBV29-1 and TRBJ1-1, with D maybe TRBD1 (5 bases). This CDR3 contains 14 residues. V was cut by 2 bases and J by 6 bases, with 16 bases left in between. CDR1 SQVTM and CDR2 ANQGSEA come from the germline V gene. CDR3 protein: CSVEPRQGNAEAFF. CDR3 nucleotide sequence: TGCAGCGTTGAACCTCGCCAGGGCAACGCTGAAGCTTTCTTT.

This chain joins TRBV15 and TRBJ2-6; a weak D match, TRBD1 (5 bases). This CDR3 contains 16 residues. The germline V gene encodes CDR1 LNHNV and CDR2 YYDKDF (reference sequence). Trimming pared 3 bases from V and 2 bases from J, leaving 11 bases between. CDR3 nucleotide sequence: TGTGCCACCAGCAGTCCCAGGGTAGCTGGGGCCAACGTCCTGACTTTC. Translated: CATSSPRVAGANVLTF.

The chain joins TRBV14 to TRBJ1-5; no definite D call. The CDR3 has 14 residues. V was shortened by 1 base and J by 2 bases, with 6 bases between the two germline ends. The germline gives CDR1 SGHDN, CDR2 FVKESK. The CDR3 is CASSQGHGNQPQHF. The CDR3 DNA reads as TGTGCCAGCAGCCAAGGACACGGCAATCAGCCCCAGCATTTT.

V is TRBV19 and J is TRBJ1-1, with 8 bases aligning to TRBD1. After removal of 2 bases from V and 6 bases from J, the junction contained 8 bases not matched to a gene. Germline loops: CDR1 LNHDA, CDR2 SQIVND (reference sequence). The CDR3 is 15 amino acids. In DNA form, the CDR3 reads TGTGCCAGTAGTATACGGACAGGGATTACGGCTGAAGCTTTCTTT. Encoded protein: CASSIRTGITAEAFF.

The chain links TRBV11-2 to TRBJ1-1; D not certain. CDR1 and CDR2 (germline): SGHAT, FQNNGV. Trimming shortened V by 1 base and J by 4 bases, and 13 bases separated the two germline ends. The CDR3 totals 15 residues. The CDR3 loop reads CASSLVGPGSTEAFF. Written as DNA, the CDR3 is TGTGCCAGCAGCTTAGTCGGTCCGGGGAGCACTGAAGCTTTCTTT.